The sequence of this T cell receptor beta chain was determined in a study of OX40 agonist ivuxolimab in advanced cancers. Study-wide context: Previous treatment with anti-PD-1, anti-PD-L1 or anti-CTLA-4 therapy was allowed; about 40% had received some. Partial responses were observed in three patients, of whom one had hepatocellular carcinoma and two had cutaneous melanoma. Broader study findings: Researchers did not establish what antigens the expanded peripheral T cells target.

This clone showed up just once. The antigen remains unidentified. Only in-frame clones appear in the TCRdb table, and some are missing; sequencing was by immunoSEQ multiplex PCR. The sample yields 74,000 or so clones, 80% to 95% seen once. Trimming stripped 6 bases from V and 4 bases from J, with 9 bases between. The CDR3 is made up of 13 amino acids. The germline CDR1 and CDR2 sequences are MNHNY and SVGAGI (reference sequence). The clonotype comes from an adult with an advanced solid tumor such as melanoma, head and neck, liver or kidney cancer. V and J are TRBV6-6 and TRBJ1-4; the D gene is possibly TRBD1 (5 bases). Sequenced material: CD4+ or CD8+ T cells sorted from blood, taken in a trial of the OX40 agonist ivuxolimab. The CDR3 region has the DNA TGTGCCAGCAGACGGGACCTTAATGAAAAACTGTTTTTT. This gives the protein CASRRDLNEKLFF.